Listed here are 3 T cell receptor beta chains from one sample, sequenced in a study of cytomegalovirus exposure and HLA in healthy donors (dated by TCRdb to 2016 to 2017). Library preparation used the immunoSEQ multiplex PCR assay. For the multiplex PCR, a mixture combining 60 forward primers for TCR Vbeta segments and 13 reverse primers for TCR Jbeta segments was used. The table comes from immuneACCESS by way of TCRdb, which keeps in-frame sequences with V and J called. Part of the clones is missing from these tables; in studies checked, under half for an unresolved V gene and the rest for unknown reasons. The sample data list 120,000 or so clones, and 75% to 85% of these were observed just once. The ten most abundant clones make up around 11% of the sample. The source material was PBMCs. The receptors were gathered from a male donor in good health and CMV-seropositive.

As DNA, the CDR3 is TGTGCCAGCTCACCGGGAGAAAGCCACTATGGCTACACCTTC. It translates to CASSPGESHYGYTF. The chain links TRBV18 to TRBJ1-2, with D hard to call. CDR3 size: 14 residues. Germline V gene sequence: CDR1 KGHSH, CDR2 LQKENI. The V end lost 3 bases, the J end lost 3 bases, and 11 bases lay between the germline ends.

The V call is TRBV18, the J call TRBJ2-5; D is possibly TRBD1 (6 bases). The V gene's germline CDR1 is KGHSH and CDR2 LQKENI. V dropped 3 bases and J dropped 2 bases, with 10 bases sitting between them. The CDR3 runs 14 residues. In DNA, the CDR3 is TGTGCCAGCTCACCGCCTGGACAGCAAGAGACCCAGTACTTC. Its translation: CASSPPGQQETQYF.

V is TRBV27 and J is TRBJ2-7, with a weak D call TRBD1 (5 bases). CDR1 is MNHEY, CDR2 SMNVEV, per germline (reference sequence). The CDR3 has 13 residues. Trimming left V 6 bases short and J 1 base short, with 10 bases between. The CDR3 DNA sequence: TGTGCCAGCAGCTATGGACAATCCTACGAGCAGTACTTC. It is translated as CASSYGQSYEQYF.